Listed below are T cell receptor beta chains from one sample, sequenced in a study of blood T cell repertoires in COVID-19. Data came from immunoSEQ multiplex PCR; TCRdb stores just in-frame clones and leaves some out. This sample carries more than 150,000 clones, roughly 80% of them seen once, and the ten largest clones take around an eighth. The sequencing sample was made of PBMCs or T cells enriched from blood (not recorded which). These receptors were taken from a man between 60 and 75 years old who had been exposed to COVID-19. Each CDR3 is given with its conserved first and last residue. A D gene is named only where the DNA matches it firmly. Only some rows state a clone size, as once, few, many or a class for expanded clones.

v_call	clone_size	d_call	j_call	cdr3_aa	cdr3_nt
TRBV19	few	-	TRBJ1-1	CASSTPRVGNTEAFF	TGTGCCAGTAGTACCCCCCGGGTGGGGAACACTGAAGCTTTCTTT
TRBV9	-	TRBD1	TRBJ2-3	CASTRSGQGSTDTQYF	TGTGCCAGCACTAGATCAGGACAGGGAAGCACAGATACGCAGTATTTT
TRBV30	few	-	TRBJ1-6	CAWRAGEGSPLHF	TGTGCCTGGAGGGCAGGGGAAGGTTCACCCCTCCACTTT
TRBV11-2	-	-	TRBJ1-3	CASSEGDTIYF	TGTGCCAGCAGCGAAGGAGACACCATATATTTT
TRBV5-1	-	-	TRBJ1-3	CASSSRPGDTIYF	TGCGCCAGCAGCTCCCGTCCCGGGGACACCATATATTTT
TRBV7-9	few	-	TRBJ2-7	CASGGRGYEQYF	TGTGCCAGCGGTGGAAGAGGTTACGAGCAGTACTTC
TRBV7-9	-	-	TRBJ1-1	CASSFSVSEAFF	TGTGCCAGCAGCTTCTCGGTTTCTGAAGCTTTCTTT
TRBV6-5	-	-	TRBJ1-2	CASSYRGYGYTF	TGTGCCAGCAGTTACAGGGGGTATGGCTACACCTTC
TRBV29-1	-	-	TRBJ2-3	CSVEDVAQYF	TGCAGCGTTGAAGATGTAGCGCAGTATTTT
TRBV28	-	-	TRBJ2-3	CASSLLGAGPTQYF	TGTGCCAGCAGTTTACTGGGCGCGGGTCCGACGCAGTATTTT
TRBV14	-	-	TRBJ2-7	CASSQVHSVYEQYF	TGTGCCAGCAGCCAAGTCCACTCGGTCTACGAGCAGTACTTC
TRBV5-1	-	TRBD1	TRBJ2-5	CASTRGQGAGETQYF	TGCGCCAGCACGAGGGGGCAGGGGGCTGGGGAGACCCAGTACTTC
TRBV6-5	once	-	TRBJ1-2	CASSYSTWPAYGYTF	TGTGCCAGCAGTTACTCGACTTGGCCTGCCTATGGCTACACCTTC
TRBV19	-	-	TRBJ1-5	CASTVLQGPSNQPQHF	TGTGCCAGTACCGTGCTACAGGGACCGAGCAATCAGCCCCAGCATTTT
TRBV4-3	few	TRBD1	TRBJ2-3	CASSQGQAIYTDTQYF	TGCGCCAGCAGCCAGGGACAGGCGATCTACACAGATACGCAGTATTTT
TRBV5-1	-	TRBD2	TRBJ2-3	CASSLVTGGLTDTQYF	TGCGCCAGCAGCTTGGTTACGGGAGGGCTCACAGATACGCAGTATTTT
TRBV29-1	-	-	TRBJ2-7	CSAAGWDNYEQYF	TGCAGCGCCGCGGGTTGGGACAACTACGAGCAGTACTTC
TRBV7-8	-	TRBD1	TRBJ1-1	CASSLSGGLSTEAFF	TGTGCCAGCAGCTTATCAGGGGGTCTTAGTACTGAAGCTTTCTTT
TRBV5-1	-	TRBD2	TRBJ2-5	CASSILAVQETQYF	TGCGCCAGCAGCATCCTAGCGGTACAAGAGACCCAGTACTTC
TRBV19	-	TRBD1	TRBJ1-4	CASSATETGGEKLFF	TGTGCCAGTAGTGCGACAGAAACAGGGGGAGAAAAACTGTTTTTT
TRBV4-1	-	-	TRBJ2-2	CASSQERAGAPGELFF	TGCGCCAGCAGCCAAGAGAGAGCGGGCGCCCCCGGGGAGCTGTTTTTT
TRBV6-6	few	-	TRBJ1-1	CASSRGLRVGIVGKTEAFF	TGTGCCAGCAGTCGTGGACTACGGGTCGGGATAGTGGGGAAAACTGAAGCTTTCTTT